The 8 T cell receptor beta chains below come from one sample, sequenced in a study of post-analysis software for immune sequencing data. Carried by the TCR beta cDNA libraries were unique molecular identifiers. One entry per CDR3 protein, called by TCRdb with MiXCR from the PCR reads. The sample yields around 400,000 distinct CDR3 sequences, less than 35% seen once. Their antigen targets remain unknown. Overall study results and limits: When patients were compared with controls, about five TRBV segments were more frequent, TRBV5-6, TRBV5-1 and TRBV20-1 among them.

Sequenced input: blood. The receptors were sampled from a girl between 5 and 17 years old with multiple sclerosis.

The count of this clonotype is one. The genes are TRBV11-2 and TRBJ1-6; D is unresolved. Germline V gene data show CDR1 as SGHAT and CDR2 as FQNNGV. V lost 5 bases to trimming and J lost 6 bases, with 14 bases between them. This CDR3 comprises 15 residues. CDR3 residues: CASSALRGSNSPLHF. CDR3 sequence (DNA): TGTGCCAGCAGCGCTTTACGGGGAAGTAATTCACCCCTCCACTTT.

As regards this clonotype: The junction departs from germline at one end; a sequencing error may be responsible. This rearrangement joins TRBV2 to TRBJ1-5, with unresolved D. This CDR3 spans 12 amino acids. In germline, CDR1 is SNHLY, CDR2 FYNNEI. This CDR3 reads CARSESNQPQHF. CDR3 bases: TGTGCCCGCAGTGAAAGCAATCAGCCCCAGCATTTT.

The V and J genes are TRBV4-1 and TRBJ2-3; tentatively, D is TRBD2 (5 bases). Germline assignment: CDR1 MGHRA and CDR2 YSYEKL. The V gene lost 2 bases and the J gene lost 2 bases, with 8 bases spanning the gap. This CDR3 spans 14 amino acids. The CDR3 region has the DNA TGCGCCAGCAGCCAACCGACTAACACAGATACGCAGTATTTT. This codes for CASSQPTNTDTQYF.

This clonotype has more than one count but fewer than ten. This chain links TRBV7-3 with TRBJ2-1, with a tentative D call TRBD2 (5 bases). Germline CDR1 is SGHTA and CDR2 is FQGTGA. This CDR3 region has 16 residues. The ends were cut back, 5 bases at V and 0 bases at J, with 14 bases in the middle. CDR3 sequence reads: CASSPQAEGSYNEQFF. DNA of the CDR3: TGTGCCAGCAGCCCACAAGCTGAGGGCTCCTACAATGAGCAGTTCTTC. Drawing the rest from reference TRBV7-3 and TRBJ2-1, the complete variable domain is GAGVSQTPSNKVTEKGKYVELRCDPISGHTALYWYRQSLGQGPEFLIYFQGTGAADDSGLPNDRFFAVRPEGSVSTLKIQRTERGDSAVYLCASSPQAEGSYNEQFFGPGTRLTVL.

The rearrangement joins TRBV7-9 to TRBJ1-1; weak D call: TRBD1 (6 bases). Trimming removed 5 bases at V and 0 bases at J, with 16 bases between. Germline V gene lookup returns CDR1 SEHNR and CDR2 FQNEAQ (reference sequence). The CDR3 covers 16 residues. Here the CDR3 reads CASSEPGHPVNTEAFF. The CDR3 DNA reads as TGTGCCAGCAGCGAACCGGGACATCCTGTGAACACTGAAGCTTTCTTT.

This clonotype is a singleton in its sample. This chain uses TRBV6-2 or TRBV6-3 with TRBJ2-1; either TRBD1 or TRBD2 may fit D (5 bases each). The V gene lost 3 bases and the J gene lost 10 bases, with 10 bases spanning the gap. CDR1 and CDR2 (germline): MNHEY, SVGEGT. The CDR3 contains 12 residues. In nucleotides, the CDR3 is TGTGCCAGCAGTTATAACAGGAGGGAGCAGTTCTTC. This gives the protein CASSYNRREQFF.

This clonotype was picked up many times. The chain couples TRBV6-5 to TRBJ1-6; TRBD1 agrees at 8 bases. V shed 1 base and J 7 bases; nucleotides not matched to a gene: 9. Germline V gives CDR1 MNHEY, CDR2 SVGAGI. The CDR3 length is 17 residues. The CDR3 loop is CASSYYRQGSSNSPLHF. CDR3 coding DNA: TGTGCCAGCAGTTACTACCGACAGGGGTCCTCAAATTCACCCCTCCACTTT.

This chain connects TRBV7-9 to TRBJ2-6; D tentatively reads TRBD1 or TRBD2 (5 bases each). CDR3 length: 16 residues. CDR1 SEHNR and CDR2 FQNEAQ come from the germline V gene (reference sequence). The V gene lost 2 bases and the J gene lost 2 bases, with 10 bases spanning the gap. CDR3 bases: TGTGCCAGCAGCTTACCGAGGGGCGCTGGGGCCAACGTCCTGACTTTC. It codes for CASSLPRGAGANVLTF.